Listed here is a single T cell receptor (beta chain). The target of this receptor is not known. No much larger clone is present one base from it, and per-base qualities are unavailable. The data stem from a study of blood T cell repertoires in COVID-19 (TCRdb year 2020). About the study as a whole: Collaborator samples came from the United States, Italy and Spain and covered acute and convalescent phases of COVID-19. The prospective study material was composed of cDNA or gDNA derived from T cells, B-cell-depleted T cells, or PBMCs. The dataset comprised deeply sampled blood TCRbeta repertoires from subjects exposed to, actively infected with, or recovered from COVID-19. The repertoires were released in a freely available public database intended as a resource for research on the immune response to SARS-CoV-2. The samples were drawn from two sources: the first 160 participants of the ongoing ImmuneRACE study, and 1,000 to 1,500 subjects contributed by 6 global collaborators. The sample metadata nearly always contained a de-identified subject ID, COVID-19 status, age in years and sex. Where available, HLA class I and class II types were taken from metadata supplied by the sample provider and were not determined by assay-based typing. General study outcomes and caveats: How much clinical and demographic metadata was included differed by source and by participant, and the metadata was provided uncurated.

The CDR3 numbers 15 residues from cysteine through phenylalanine. This entry keeps only the CDR3 DNA: 45 bases, framed from base 1. As encoded in the germline V gene, CDR1 is SGHAT while CDR2 is FQNNGV. Trimmed from V: 10 bases; trimmed from J: 6 bases; junction bases lacking a gene match: 14. TCRbeta CDR3 regions were amplified from genomic DNA using the immunoSEQ Assay, a bias-controlled multiplex PCR. Processing in the source paper ran as follows. The number of nucleated cells in each sample was estimated from the amplification of reference gene primers within the assay. To quantify the absolute abundance of each unique TCRbeta CDR3 rearrangement, sequence reads were collapsed and filtered. For each sample, productive Simpson clonality was calculated as the square root of Simpson's diversity index over productive rearrangements. TCRdb took over this immuneACCESS table, retaining in-frame rearrangements with V and J assigned. Such tables are incomplete; in checked studies, under half of the missing clones stem from an unresolved V gene, and the remainder is unexplained. Clone size and V and J calls were adopted from that table, with D and trimming inferred from the DNA. The sample includes fewer than 450,000 clones, with over 75% observed a single time. The ten largest clonotypes hold approximately 0.93% of the sample.

Participants in the prospective study were enrolled through a virtual design, were aged roughly 18 to 100 years, and lived in roughly 24 United States geographic areas. To assign participants to cohorts, the prospective study relied on clinical history that participants themselves reported in a screening survey and a study questionnaire. For ImmuneRACE Cohort 3, a participant was defined as recovered based on two consecutive negative NP/OP PCR tests, clearance by a healthcare professional, or resolution of symptoms. Each participant in the prospective study had whole blood, serum and a nasopharyngeal or oropharyngeal swab collected by mobile phlebotomists. Participants in the prospective study had the option to provide additional blood draws and questionnaires over a roughly two-month period. Blood samples from the prospective study were shipped frozen or at room temperature prior to DNA extraction.

Sequenced material: PBMCs or T cells enriched from blood (not recorded which). This TCR came from a woman aged 25 to 39 who had recovered from COVID-19. Recombination joined TRBV11-2 with TRBJ2-2; TRBD2 agrees with 7 junctional bases. CDR3 sequence: CATDVRDYQAGELFF. The bases read TGTGCCACCGATGTCCGGGACTACCAAGCCGGGGAGCTGTTTTTT. Outside the CDR3, residues come from the reference TRBV11-2 and TRBJ2-2 proteins, so the full variable domain is: EAGVAQSPRYKIIEKRQSVAFWCNPISGHATLYWYQQILGQGPKLLIQFQNNGVVDDSQLPKDRFSAERLKGVDSTLKIQPAKLEDSAVYLCATDVRDYQAGELFFGEGSRLTVL.